The 5 T cell receptor beta chains given below trace back to one sample, sequenced in a study of T cells in Graves' hyperthyroidism and ophthalmopathy. The source material, RNA transcripts, was used to amplify TCR beta CDR3 regions. HTBI primers were employed in a first-round RT-PCR of the TCR CDR3. TCRdb called the multiplex PCR reads again in MiXCR, with one record for every CDR3 protein. This sample yields about 360,000 distinct CDR3 sequences, of which less than 15% are seen a single time; around a tenth belongs to the top ten. Sequencing input: blood. The receptors shown here come from a woman in her late teens or twenties with Graves' hyperthyroidism.

This clonotype was recorded many times. The V and J genes are TRBV20-1 and TRBJ1-6; 11 bases map to TRBD1. The J segment lost 6 bases and the V segment lost 6 bases, leaving 10 bases of the junction unmatched. Per germline, CDR1 DFQATT and CDR2 SNEGSKA (reference sequence). The CDR3 runs 16 residues. CDR3 residues: CSAPSGQGAVNSPLHF. CDR3 bases: TGCAGTGCCCCAAGCGGACAGGGGGCGGTTAATTCACCCCTCCACTTT.

The V and J genes are TRBV11-2 and TRBJ2-7; D unresolved. Germline loops: CDR1 SGHAT, CDR2 FQNNGV. V lost 0 bases and J lost 6, with 6 bases in between. The CDR3 has 12 residues. The CDR3 sequence: CASSLDFSEQYF. CDR3 in DNA: TGTGCCAGCAGCTTAGATTTCTCCGAGCAGTACTTC.

This clonotype was recorded many times. The V and J genes are TRBV20-1 and TRBJ2-3; 8 bases fit TRBD2. The CDR3 runs 18 residues. The V gene end was trimmed by 0 bases and the J gene end by 0 bases; junction bases not matched to a gene: 11. Germline V lookup: CDR1 DFQATT, CDR2 SNEGSKA (reference sequence). CDR3 residues: CSARDQSGGTASTDTQYF. As DNA, the CDR3 is TGCAGTGCTAGAGATCAGAGCGGGGGCACCGCTAGCACAGATACGCAGTATTTT.

The sample holds many counts of this clonotype. This chain uses TRBV4-3 with TRBJ1-1; D may be TRBD1 (5 bases). Looked up from germline, CDR1 is LGHNA and CDR2 is YSLEER. The CDR3 runs 15 residues. V lost 1 base to trimming and J lost 1 base, with 10 bases between them. The CDR3, as DNA: TGCGCCAGCAGCCAAGTTCGAACAGGGAACACTGAAGCTTTCTTT. Amino acids: CASSQVRTGNTEAFF.

CDR3 protein: CASSIAAELTEAFF. CDR3 in DNA: TGTGCCAGTAGTATTGCTGCGGAACTCACTGAAGCTTTCTTT. V gene TRBV19 combines with J gene TRBJ1-1; no clear D. This CDR3 comprises 14 residues. CDR1 and CDR2 (germline): LNHDA, SQIVND (reference sequence). Trimming cost V 3 bases and J 4 bases, with 12 bases left between them.